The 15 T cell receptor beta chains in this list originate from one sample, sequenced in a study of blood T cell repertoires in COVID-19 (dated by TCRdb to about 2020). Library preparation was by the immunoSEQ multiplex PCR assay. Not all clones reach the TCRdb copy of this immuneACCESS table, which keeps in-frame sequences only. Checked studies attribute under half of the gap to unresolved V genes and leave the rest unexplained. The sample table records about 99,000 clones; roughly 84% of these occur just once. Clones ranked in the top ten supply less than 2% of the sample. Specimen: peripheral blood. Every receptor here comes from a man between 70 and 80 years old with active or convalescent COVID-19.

The CDR3 here is CASSYVGGGATDTQYF. The CDR3 DNA sequence: TGTGCCAGCAGTTACGTGGGAGGGGGGGCAACAGATACGCAGTATTTT. The chain combines TRBV6-2 or TRBV6-3 with TRBJ2-3; perhaps TRBD2 as D (7 bases). Trimming left V 2 bases short and J 3 bases short, with 15 bases between. CDR1 and CDR2 from the germline V gene are MNHEY and SVGEGT. The CDR3 contains 16 residues.

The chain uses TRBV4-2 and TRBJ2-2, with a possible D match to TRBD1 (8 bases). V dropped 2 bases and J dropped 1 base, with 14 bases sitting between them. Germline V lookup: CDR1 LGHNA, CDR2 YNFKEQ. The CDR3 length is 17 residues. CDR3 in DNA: TGTGCCAGCAGCCAATCTAGCGGACAGGGGAACACCGGGGAGCTGTTTTTT. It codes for CASSQSSGQGNTGELFF.

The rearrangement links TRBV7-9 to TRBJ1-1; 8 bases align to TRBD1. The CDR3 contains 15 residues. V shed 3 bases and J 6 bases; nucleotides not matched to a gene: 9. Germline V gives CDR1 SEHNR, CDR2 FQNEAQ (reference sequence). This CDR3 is CASSFLPGQVSEAFF. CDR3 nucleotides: TGTGCCAGCAGCTTCCTACCGGGACAGGTATCTGAAGCTTTCTTT.

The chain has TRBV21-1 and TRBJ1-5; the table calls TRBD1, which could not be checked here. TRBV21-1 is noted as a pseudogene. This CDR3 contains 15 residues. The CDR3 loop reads CASICSRGIGRPQHF. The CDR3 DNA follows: TGTGCCAGCATTTGTAGCAGGGGGATTGGGCGGCCCCAGCATTTT.

In DNA, the CDR3 is TGTGCCAGCAGCTTCTCTAGCGGGGGGGGCCGCACAGATACGCAGTATTTT. It is translated as CASSFSSGGGRTDTQYF. The rearrangement joins TRBV7-2 to TRBJ2-3, with 12 bases fitting TRBD2. The CDR3 extends over 17 amino acids. The V and J ends lost 3 bases and 1 base, in that order; junction bases with no gene match: 5. Germline lookup yields CDR1 SGHTA and CDR2 FQGNSA.

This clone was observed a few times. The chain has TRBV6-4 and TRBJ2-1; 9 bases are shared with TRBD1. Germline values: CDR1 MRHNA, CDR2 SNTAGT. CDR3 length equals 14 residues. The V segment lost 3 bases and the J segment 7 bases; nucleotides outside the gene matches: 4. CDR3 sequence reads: CASSEGTGSNEQFF. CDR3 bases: TGTGCCAGCAGTGAGGGGACAGGGTCTAATGAGCAGTTCTTC.

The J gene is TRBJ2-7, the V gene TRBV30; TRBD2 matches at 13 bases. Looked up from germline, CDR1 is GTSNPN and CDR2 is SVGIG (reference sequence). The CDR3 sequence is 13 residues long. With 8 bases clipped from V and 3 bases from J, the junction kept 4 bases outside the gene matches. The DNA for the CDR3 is TGTGCCCACCGGACTAGCGGGAGCTACGAGCAGTACTTC. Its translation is CAHRTSGSYEQYF. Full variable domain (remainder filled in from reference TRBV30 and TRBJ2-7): SQTIHQWPATLVQPVGSPLSLECTVEGTSNPNLYWYRQAAGRGLQLLFYSVGIGQISSEVPQNLSASRPQDRQFILSSKKLLLSDSGFYLCAHRTSGSYEQYFGPGTRLTVT.

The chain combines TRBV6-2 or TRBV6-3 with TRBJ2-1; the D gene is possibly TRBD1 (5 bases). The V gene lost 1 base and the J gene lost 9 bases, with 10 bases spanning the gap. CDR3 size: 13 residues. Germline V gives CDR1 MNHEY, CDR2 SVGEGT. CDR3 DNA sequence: TGTGCCAGCAGTTACTTAGTTAGGGGTGAGCAGTTCTTC. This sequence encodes CASSYLVRGEQFF.

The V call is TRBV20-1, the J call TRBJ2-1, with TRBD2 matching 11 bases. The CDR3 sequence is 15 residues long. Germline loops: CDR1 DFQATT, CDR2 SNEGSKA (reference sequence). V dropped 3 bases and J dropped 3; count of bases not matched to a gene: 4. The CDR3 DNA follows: TGCAGTGCTAGTACCACTAGCGGGGGCTACAATGAGCAGTTCTTC. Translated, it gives CSASTTSGGYNEQFF.

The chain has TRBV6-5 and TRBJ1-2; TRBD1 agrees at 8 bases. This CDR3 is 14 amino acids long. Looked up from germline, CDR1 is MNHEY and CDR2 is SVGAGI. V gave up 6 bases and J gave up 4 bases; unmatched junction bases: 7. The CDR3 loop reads CASSTGGTRYGYTF. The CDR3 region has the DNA TGTGCCAGCAGCACAGGGGGAACACGCTATGGCTACACCTTC.

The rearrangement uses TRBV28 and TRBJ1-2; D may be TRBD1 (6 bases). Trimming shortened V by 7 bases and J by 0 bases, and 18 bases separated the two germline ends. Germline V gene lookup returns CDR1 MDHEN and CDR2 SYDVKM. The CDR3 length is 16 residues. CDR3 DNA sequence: TGTGCCAGCACCCCTAGCCACAGGGCGGCTAACTATGGCTACACCTTC. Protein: CASTPSHRAANYGYTF.

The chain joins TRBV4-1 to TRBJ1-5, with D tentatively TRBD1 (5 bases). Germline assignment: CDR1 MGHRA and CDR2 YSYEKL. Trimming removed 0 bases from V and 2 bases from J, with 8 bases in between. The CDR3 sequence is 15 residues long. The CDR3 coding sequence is TGCGCCAGCAGCCAAGATCCAGGGCGCAATCAGCCCCAGCATTTT. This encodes CASSQDPGRNQPQHF.

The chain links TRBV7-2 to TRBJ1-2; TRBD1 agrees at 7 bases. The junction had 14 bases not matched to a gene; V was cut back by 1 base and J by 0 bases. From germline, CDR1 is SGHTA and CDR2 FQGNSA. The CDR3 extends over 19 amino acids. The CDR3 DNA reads TGTGCCAGCAGCTTAGGGGCCTTTGGGCAGGGGGGCGCTAACTATGGCTACACCTTC. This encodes CASSLGAFGQGGANYGYTF.

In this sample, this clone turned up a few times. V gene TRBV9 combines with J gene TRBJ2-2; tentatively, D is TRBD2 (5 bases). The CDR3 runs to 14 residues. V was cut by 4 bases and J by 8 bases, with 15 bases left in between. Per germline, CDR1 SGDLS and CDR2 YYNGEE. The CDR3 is CASSPRTGVGELFF. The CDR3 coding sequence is TGTGCCAGCAGCCCACGGACTGGTGTGGGGGAGCTGTTTTTT.

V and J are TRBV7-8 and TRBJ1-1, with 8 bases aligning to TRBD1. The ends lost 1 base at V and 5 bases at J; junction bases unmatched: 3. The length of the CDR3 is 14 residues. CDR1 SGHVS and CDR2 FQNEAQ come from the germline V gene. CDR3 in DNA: TGTGCCAGCAGCTTAGGACAGGGGTGGACTGAAGCTTTCTTT. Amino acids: CASSLGQGWTEAFF. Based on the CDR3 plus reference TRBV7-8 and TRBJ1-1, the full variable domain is GAGVSQSPRYKVAKRGQDVALRCDPISGHVSLFWYQQALGQGPEFLTYFQNEAQLDKSGLPSDRFFAERPEGSVSTLKIQRTQQEDSAVYLCASSLGQGWTEAFFGQGTRLTVV.